This T cell receptor beta chain emerged from a study of CD8+CD57+ T cells in acquired aplastic anemia. Study-wide background: Average DNA yield from sorted CD4+ and CD8+ cells was around 3 ug.

TCR beta VDJ and CDR3 profiling used genomic DNA as template. TCRdb itself ran the reads through MiXCR, one entry per CDR3 protein. The table includes 400,000 to 500,000 distinct CDR3 sequences, about 70% detected once. The clonotype originates from a human donor in good health, serving as a control. Sequenced: sorted CD4+, CD8+, or CD8+CD57+ T cells (not recorded which) from PBMCs.

The CDR3: CSGTRGSNQPQHF. In DNA, the CDR3 is TGCAGTGGCACGAGGGGTAGCAATCAGCCCCAGCATTTT. The V and J genes are TRBV20-1 and TRBJ1-5; TRBD1 is a possible D gene (5 bases). CDR3 length: 13 residues. The germline gives CDR1 DFQATT, CDR2 SNEGSKA (reference sequence). Trimming cost V 7 bases and J 0 bases, with 10 bases left between them.